This TCR beta chain was captured by sequencing in a study of PD-1 blockade in classical Hodgkin lymphoma. Notes on the study in general: Repertoires differed for reasons still undefined, possibly disease activity or prior therapy.

Some clones are missing from TCRdb's copy, which holds only in-frame ones; the method was immunoSEQ multiplex PCR. The sample yields tens of thousands of clones, about 93% seen once. Remarks on this clone: Antigen specificity is unknown.

Time point described: newly diagnosed, previously untreated cHL patient sample. V lost 4 bases, J lost 0 bases, and 10 bases lay in between. The CDR3 length is 15 residues. The germline gives CDR1 SGHTA, CDR2 FQGNSA. The receptor comes from a human donor with classical Hodgkin lymphoma. Sequenced: peripheral blood mononuclear cells (PBMCs). The rearrangement joins TRBV7-2 to TRBJ2-1; D not resolved. In DNA, the CDR3 is TGTGCCAGCAGCTCGGCCCGTGGCTCCTACAATGAGCAGTTCTTC. It encodes CASSSARGSYNEQFF.